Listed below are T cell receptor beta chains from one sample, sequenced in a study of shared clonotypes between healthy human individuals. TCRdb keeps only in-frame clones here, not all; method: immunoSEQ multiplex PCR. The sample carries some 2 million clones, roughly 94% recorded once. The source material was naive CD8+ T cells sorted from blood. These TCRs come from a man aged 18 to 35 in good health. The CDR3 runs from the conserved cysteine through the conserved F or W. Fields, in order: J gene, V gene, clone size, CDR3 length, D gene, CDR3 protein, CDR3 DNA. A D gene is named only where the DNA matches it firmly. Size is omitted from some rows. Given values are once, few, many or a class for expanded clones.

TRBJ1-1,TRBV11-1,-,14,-,CANTGRFWGTEAFF,TGTGCCAACACGGGACGGTTTTGGGGCACTGAAGCTTTCTTT
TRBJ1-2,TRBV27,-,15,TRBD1,CASAGDSLFPYGYTF,TGTGCCAGCGCGGGGGACAGCCTTTTCCCTTATGGCTACACCTTC
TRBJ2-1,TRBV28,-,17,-,CASSLFGEGSSYNEQFF,TGTGCCAGCAGTTTATTCGGTGAAGGGAGCTCCTACAATGAGCAGTTCTTC
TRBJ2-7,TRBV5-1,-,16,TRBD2,CASTSLPGLASYEQYF,TGCGCCAGTACCTCCCTACCGGGACTAGCTTCCTACGAGCAGTACTTC
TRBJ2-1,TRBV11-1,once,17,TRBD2,CASSWGTSGGPYNEQFF,TGTGCCAGCAGTTGGGGGACTAGCGGGGGCCCCTACAATGAGCAGTTCTTC
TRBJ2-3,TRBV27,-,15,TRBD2,CASSLEAGGQDTQYF,TGTGCCAGCAGTTTAGAGGCGGGAGGGCAAGATACGCAGTATTTT
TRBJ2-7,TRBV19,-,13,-,CASSIGQPYEQYF,TGTGCCAGTAGTATCGGACAGCCCTACGAGCAGTACTTC
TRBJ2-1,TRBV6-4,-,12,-,CASSSGVGEQFF,TGTGCCAGCTCTTCGGGAGTCGGTGAGCAGTTCTTC
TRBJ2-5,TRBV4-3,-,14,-,CASSRDWFQETQYF,TGCGCCAGCAGCCGCGACTGGTTCCAAGAGACCCAGTACTTC
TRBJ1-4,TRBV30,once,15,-,CACNQAGSTNEKLFF,TGTGCCTGCAATCAGGCGGGATCAACTAATGAAAAACTGTTTTTT
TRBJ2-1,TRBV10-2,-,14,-,CATKGGRSYNEQFF,TGCGCCACAAAGGGGGGACGCTCCTACAATGAGCAGTTCTTC